These 10 T cell receptor beta chains came from one sample sequenced in a study of patients and donors after allogeneic stem cell transplantation. TCRdb re-analysed the RT-PCR reads in MiXCR, keeping a single row per CDR3 protein. The sample has about 230,000 distinct CDR3 sequences; 12% to 15% are singletons. Material: blood, either unsorted or a sorted T cell fraction (not recorded which). The receptors were gathered from a human donor who was either an allogeneic HSCT recipient or a stem cell or donor lymphocyte infusion donor (not recorded which). It is not recorded whose cells these are; they may come from a transplant donor.

In this sample, this clonotype turned up many times. This rearrangement joins TRBV7-9 to TRBJ2-5, with a tentative D call TRBD1 (6 bases). From germline, CDR1 is SEHNR and CDR2 FQNEAQ (reference sequence). The CDR3 is 17 amino acids. Between the trimmed V and J ends, which lost 3 bases and 2 bases, there was a span of 19 bases. As DNA, the CDR3 is TGTGCCAGCAGCTTGACAGGCAGGTTCGCGGAACAAGAGACCCAGTACTTC. This codes for CASSLTGRFAEQETQYF.

This clonotype has more than one count but fewer than ten. J is TRBJ1-5 and V is TRBV6-5; TRBD1 is a possible D gene (5 bases). The length of the CDR3 is 14 residues. V lost 2 bases to trimming and J lost 5 bases, with 10 bases between them. The germline V gene encodes CDR1 MNHEY and CDR2 SVGAGI. CDR3 DNA: TGTGCCAGCAGTTACCTAAGAGGGGATCAGCCCCAGCATTTT. Its protein is CASSYLRGDQPQHF.

In this sample, this clonotype turned up many times. The J gene is TRBJ2-7, the V gene TRBV5-1; the D gene is possibly TRBD1 (6 bases). Germline assignment: CDR1 SGHRS and CDR2 YFSETQ. The V gene lost 0 bases and the J gene lost 1 base, with 8 bases spanning the gap. The length of the CDR3 is 14 residues. The CDR3: CASSLEDRSYEQYF. The CDR3 bases are TGCGCCAGCAGCTTGGAGGACAGATCCTACGAGCAGTACTTC.

There are many counts of this clonotype. The chain couples TRBV6-5 to TRBJ1-1; the D gene is possibly TRBD1 (6 bases). Germline V lookup: CDR1 MNHEY, CDR2 SVGAGI. With 2 bases removed from V and 1 base from J, the gap between germline ends came to 8 bases. CDR3 length: 14 amino acids. The CDR3 coding sequence is TGTGCCAGCAGTTACAACAGGGCGAACACTGAAGCTTTCTTT. Translation: CASSYNRANTEAFF.

This clonotype was recorded many times. The chain recombines TRBV20-1 with TRBJ2-7; 9 nucleotides align to TRBD1. The CDR3 extends over 12 amino acids. Germline V CDR1 and CDR2: DFQATT, SNEGSKA (reference sequence). The ends lost 6 bases at V and 5 bases at J; junction bases unmatched: 5. CDR3 DNA sequence: TGCAGTGCCGCGGGACAGGGAAACGAGCAGTACTTC. This translates into CSAAGQGNEQYF.

J is TRBJ2-6 and V is TRBV6-1; D call uncertain. The germline V gene encodes CDR1 MNHNS and CDR2 SASEGT. The CDR3 runs to 14 residues. Trimming removed 6 bases at V and 0 bases at J, with 6 bases between. CDR3 sequence: CASRGFSGANVLTF. For the CDR3, the DNA is TGTGCCAGCAGGGGGTTCTCTGGGGCCAACGTCCTGACTTTC.

The rearrangement joins TRBV11-2 to TRBJ1-6; weak D call: TRBD1 (5 bases). Germline CDR1 and CDR2: SGHAT and FQNNGV. V was trimmed by 3 bases and J by 5 bases, leaving 8 bases between them. The CDR3 has 14 residues. The CDR3 nucleotides are TGTGCCAGCAGCTTCGGGACTCATAATTCACCCCTCCACTTT. This codes for CASSFGTHNSPLHF.

This clonotype was detected only a few times. This rearrangement joins TRBV6-1 to TRBJ2-5; 9 bases line up with TRBD2. Looked up from germline, CDR1 is MNHNS and CDR2 is SASEGT. The CDR3 sequence is 18 residues long. V was pared by 4 bases and J by 0 bases, with 12 bases of the junction left unmatched. CDR3 region: CASSAGSLAGTYQETQYF. The DNA of the CDR3 is TGTGCCAGCAGTGCCGGTTCCCTAGCGGGGACGTACCAAGAGACCCAGTACTTC.

The chain couples TRBV25-1 to TRBJ1-1; possibly TRBD1 for D (5 bases). The CDR3 runs to 13 residues. V was cut by 10 bases and J by 0 bases, with 12 bases left in between. The germline gives CDR1 MGHDK, CDR2 SYGVNS. The CDR3 DNA reads as TGTGCCACCGACGCGGGGCTGAACACTGAAGCTTTCTTT. This gives the protein CATDAGLNTEAFF.

This rearrangement joins TRBV11-2 to TRBJ2-1, with D possibly being TRBD2 (5 bases). From germline, CDR1 is SGHAT and CDR2 FQNNGV. Trimming removed 5 bases from V and 7 bases from J, with 15 bases in between. CDR3 length: 14 amino acids. Here the CDR3 reads CASSVPRAGNEQFF. In nucleotides, the CDR3 is TGTGCCAGCAGCGTTCCGCGGGCCGGTAATGAGCAGTTCTTC.